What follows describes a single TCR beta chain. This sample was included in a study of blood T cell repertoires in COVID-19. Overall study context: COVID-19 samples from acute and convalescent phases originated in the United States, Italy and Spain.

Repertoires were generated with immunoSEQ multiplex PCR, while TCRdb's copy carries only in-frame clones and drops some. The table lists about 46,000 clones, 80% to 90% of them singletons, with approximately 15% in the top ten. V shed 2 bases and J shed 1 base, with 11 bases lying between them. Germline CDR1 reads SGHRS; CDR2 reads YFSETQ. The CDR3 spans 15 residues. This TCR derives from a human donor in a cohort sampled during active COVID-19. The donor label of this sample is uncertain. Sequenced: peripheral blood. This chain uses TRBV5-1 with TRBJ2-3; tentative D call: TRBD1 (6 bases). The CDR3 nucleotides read TGCGCCAGCAGCTTAGAGGGGGATGGCACAGATACGCAGTATTTT. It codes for CASSLEGDGTDTQYF.